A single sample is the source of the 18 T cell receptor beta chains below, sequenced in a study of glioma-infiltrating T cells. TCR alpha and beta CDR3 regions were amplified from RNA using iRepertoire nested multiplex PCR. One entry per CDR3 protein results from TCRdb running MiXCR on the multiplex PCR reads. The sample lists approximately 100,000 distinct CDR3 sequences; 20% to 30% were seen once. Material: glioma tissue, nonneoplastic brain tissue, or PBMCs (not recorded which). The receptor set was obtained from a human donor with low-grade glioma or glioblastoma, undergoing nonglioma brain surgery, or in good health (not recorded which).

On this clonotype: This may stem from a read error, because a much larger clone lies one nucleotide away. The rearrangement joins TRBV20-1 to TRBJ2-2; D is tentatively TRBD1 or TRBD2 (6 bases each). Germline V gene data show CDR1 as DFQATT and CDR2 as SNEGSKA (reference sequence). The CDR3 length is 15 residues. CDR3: CSARDGGPGTGELSF. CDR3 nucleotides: TGCAGTGCTAGAGATGGGGGGCCTGGCACCGGGGAGCTGTCTTTT.

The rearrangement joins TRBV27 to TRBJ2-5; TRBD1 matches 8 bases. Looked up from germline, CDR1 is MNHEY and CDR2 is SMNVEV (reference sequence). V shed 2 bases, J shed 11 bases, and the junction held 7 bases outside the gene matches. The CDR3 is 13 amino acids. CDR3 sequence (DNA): TGTGCCAGCAGTTTACTCCCAGGGGGCGTTCAGTACTTC. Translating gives CASSLLPGGVQYF.

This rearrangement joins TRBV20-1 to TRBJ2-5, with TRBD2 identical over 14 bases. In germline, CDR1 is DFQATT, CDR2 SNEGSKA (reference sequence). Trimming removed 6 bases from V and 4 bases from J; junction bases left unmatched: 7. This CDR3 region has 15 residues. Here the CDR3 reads CSARTSGRIRETQYF. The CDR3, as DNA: TGCAGTGCCAGGACTAGCGGGAGGATACGAGAGACCCAGTACTTC.

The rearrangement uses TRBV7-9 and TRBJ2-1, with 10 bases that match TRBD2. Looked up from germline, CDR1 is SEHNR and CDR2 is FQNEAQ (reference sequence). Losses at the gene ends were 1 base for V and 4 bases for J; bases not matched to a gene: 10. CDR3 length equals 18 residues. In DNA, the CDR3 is TGTGCCAGCAGCTTAGTACCCCCGGGACTAGCGTGTTACAATGAGCAGTTCTTC. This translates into CASSLVPPGLACYNEQFF.

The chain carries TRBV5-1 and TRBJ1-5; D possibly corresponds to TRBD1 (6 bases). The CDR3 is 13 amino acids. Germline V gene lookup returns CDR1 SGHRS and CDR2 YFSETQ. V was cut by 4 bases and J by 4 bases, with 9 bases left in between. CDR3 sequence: CASSLGQNQPQHF. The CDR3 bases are TGCGCCAGCAGCCTCGGACAGAATCAGCCCCAGCATTTT.

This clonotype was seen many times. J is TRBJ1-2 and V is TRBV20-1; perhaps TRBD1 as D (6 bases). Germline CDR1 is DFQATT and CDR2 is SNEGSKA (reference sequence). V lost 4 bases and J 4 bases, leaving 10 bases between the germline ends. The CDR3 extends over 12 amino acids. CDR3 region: CSAKGVGYGYTF. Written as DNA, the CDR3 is TGCAGTGCTAAGGGGGTGGGCTATGGCTACACCTTC.

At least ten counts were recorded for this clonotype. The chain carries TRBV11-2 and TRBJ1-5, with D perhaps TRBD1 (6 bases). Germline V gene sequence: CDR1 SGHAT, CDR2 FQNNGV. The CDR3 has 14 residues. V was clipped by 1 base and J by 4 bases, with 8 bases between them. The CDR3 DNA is TGTGCCAGCAGCTTAGGACAGGCTAATCAGCCCCAGCATTTT. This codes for CASSLGQANQPQHF.

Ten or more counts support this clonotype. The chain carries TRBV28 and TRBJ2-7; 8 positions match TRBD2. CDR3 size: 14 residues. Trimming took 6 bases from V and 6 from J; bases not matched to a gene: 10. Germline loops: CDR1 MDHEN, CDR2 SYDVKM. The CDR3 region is CASRHLAGVGEQYF. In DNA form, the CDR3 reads TGTGCCAGCAGGCACCTAGCGGGCGTAGGCGAGCAGTACTTC.

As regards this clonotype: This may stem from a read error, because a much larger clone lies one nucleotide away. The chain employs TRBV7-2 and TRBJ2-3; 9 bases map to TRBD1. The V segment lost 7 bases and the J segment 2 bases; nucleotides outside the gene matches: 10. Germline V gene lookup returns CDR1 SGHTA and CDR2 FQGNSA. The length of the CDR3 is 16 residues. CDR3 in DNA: TGTGCCAGCATGTCCGGGACAGGGAATTTCACAGATACGCAGTATTTT. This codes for CASMSGTGNFTDTQYF. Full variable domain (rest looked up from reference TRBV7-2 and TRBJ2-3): GAGVSQSPSNKVTEKGKDVELRCDPISGHTALYWYRQSLGQGLEFLIYFQGNSAPDKSGLPSDRFSAERTGGSVSTLTIQRTQQEDSAVYLCASMSGTGNFTDTQYFGPGTRLTVL.

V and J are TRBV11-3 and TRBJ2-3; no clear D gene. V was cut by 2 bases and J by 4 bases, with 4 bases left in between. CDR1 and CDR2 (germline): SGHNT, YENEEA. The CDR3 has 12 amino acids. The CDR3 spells CASSLTPDTQYF. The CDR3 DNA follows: TGTGCCAGCAGCTTAACACCAGATACGCAGTATTTT.

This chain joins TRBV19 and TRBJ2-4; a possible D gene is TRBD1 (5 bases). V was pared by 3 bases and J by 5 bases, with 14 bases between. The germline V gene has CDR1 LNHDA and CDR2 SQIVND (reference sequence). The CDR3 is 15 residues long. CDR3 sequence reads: CASSIPVGAQNIQYF. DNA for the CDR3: TGTGCCAGTAGTATCCCCGTTGGGGCCCAAAACATTCAGTACTTC.

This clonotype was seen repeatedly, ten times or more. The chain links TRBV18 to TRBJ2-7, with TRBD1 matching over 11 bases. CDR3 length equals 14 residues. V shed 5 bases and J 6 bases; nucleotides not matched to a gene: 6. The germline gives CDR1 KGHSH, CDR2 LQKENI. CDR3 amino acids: CASSYGTGGIEQYF. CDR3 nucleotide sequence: TGTGCCAGCTCATACGGGACAGGGGGTATCGAGCAGTACTTC.

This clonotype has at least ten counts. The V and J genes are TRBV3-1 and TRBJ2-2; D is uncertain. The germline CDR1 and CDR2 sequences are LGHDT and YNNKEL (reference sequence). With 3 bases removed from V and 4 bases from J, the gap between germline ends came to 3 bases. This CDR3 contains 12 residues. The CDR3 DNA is TGTGCCAGCAGCCAGATCACCGGGGAGCTGTTTTTT. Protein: CASSQITGELFF. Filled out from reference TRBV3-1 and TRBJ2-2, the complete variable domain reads DTAVSQTPKYLVTQMGNDKSIKCEQNLGHDTMYWYKQDSKKFLKIMFSYNNKELIINETVPNRFSPKSPDKAHLNLHINSLELGDSAVYFCASSQITGELFFGEGSRLTVL.

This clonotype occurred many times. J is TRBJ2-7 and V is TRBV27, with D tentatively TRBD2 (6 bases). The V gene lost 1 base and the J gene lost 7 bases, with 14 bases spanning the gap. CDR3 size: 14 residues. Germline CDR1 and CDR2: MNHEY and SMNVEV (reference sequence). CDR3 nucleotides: TGTGCCAGCAGTTTATGGCTAGCGTCGGAAGAGCAGTACTTC. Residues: CASSLWLASEEQYF.

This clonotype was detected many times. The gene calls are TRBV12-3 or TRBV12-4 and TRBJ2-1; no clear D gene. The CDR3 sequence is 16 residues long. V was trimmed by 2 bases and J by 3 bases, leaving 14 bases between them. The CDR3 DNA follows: TGTGCCAGCAGTTTACCCGGTGGCCCGCGCTACAATGAGCAGTTCTTC. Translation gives CASSLPGGPRYNEQFF.

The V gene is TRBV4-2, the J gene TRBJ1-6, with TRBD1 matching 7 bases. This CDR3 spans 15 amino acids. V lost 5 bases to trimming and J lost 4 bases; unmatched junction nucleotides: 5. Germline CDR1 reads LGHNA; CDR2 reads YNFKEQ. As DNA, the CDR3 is TGTGCCAGCAGCAGACAGGGAGGGTATAATTCACCCCTCCACTTT. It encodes CASSRQGGYNSPLHF.

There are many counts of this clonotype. Here the CDR3 DNA reads TGTGCCAGCAGTGACTCGAAGTCGGTTCCTAGCACAGATACGCAGTATTTT. Encoded protein: CASSDSKSVPSTDTQYF. The chain recombines TRBV6-4 with TRBJ2-3; D call uncertain. V lost 0 bases to trimming and J lost 0 bases, with 13 bases between them. CDR3 size: 17 residues. Germline V gives CDR1 MRHNA, CDR2 SNTAGT.

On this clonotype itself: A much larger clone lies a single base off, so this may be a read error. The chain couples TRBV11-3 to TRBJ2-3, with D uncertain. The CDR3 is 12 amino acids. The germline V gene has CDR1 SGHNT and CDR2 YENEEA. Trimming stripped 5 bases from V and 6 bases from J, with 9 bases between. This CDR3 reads CASSTTGDTQYF. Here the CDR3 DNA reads TGTGCCAGCAGCACTACCGGGGATACGCAGTATTTT.